This TCR beta chain was sequenced in a study of Ad26.COV2.S vaccination and SARS-CoV-2 variants. General observations from the study: Spike-specific TCR breadth was greater in vaccine than placebo recipients.

Per germline, CDR1 SGHNT and CDR2 YYREEE (reference sequence). CDR3 length: 13 amino acids. The V and J ends lost 5 bases and 3 bases, in that order; junction bases with no gene match: 5. Some clones are missing from TCRdb's copy, which holds only in-frame ones; the method was immunoSEQ multiplex PCR. This table has hundreds of thousands of clones, roughly nine tenths appearing once. Notes on this clone: Its antigen is unknown.

Specified treatment: over 15 received Ad26.COV2.S at low or high dose, single or two shots; 5 received placebo; per-sample allocation not given. After the first vaccine or placebo injection, samples were drawn on day 63. The individual, an adult aged 18-55 years, was a donor in Boston. The TCR comes from a person aged 18-65 years who received the Ad26.COV2.S COVID-19 vaccine or a placebo. J is TRBJ2-7 and V is TRBV5-4; 7 nucleotides match TRBD2. The sequences come from peripheral blood, collected in a trial of Ad26.COV2.S vaccine versus placebo. In DNA, the CDR3 is TGTGCCAGCAGTCTGAGGGAGGGCTACGAGCAGTACGTC. Protein product: CASSLREGYEQYV.